Presented here are 26 T cell receptor beta chains from one specimen sequenced in a study of immune evolution from preneoplasia to lung adenocarcinoma. Sequencing was performed with immunoSEQ multiplex PCR; in TCRdb, only in-frame clones are kept and a portion is missing. This table holds about 11,000 clones, around 78% found once. The sequenced material came from FFPE minimally invasive lung adenocarcinoma tissue. The receptors shown here come from a person aged 60 to 80 with lung adenocarcinoma.

The chain recombines TRBV18 with TRBJ2-3, with D perhaps TRBD1 (6 bases). Germline CDR1 and CDR2: KGHSH and LQKENI. Trimming left V 6 bases short and J 1 base short, with 14 bases between. The CDR3 totals 15 residues. Here the CDR3 DNA reads TGTGCCAGCTCCGAACAGGGTCTTCGCACAGATACGCAGTATTTT. It codes for CASSEQGLRTDTQYF.

The chain combines TRBV7-9 with TRBJ2-2; perhaps TRBD1 as D (6 bases). The CDR3 contains 17 residues. The germline CDR1 and CDR2 sequences are SEHNR and FQNEAQ (reference sequence). V lost 5 bases and J lost 3, with 19 bases in between. CDR3 bases: TGTGCCAGCAGCGGAGGTAGATGGGACACCTACACCGGGGAGCTGTTTTTT. Its protein is CASSGGRWDTYTGELFF.

The chain joins TRBV15 to TRBJ1-2, with D tentatively TRBD1 (6 bases). The germline CDR1 and CDR2 sequences are LNHNV and YYDKDF (reference sequence). This CDR3 has 15 amino acids. Trimming pared 3 bases from V and 5 bases from J, leaving 16 bases between. The CDR3 bases are TGTGCCACCAGCAGCCCCCCTGGGGGCAATTATGGCTACACCTTC. As protein: CATSSPPGGNYGYTF.

V is TRBV7-9 and J is TRBJ1-3; D is unclear. CDR1 and CDR2 from the germline V gene are SEHNR and FQNEAQ (reference sequence). The CDR3 loop spans 15 amino acids. The V gene lost 2 bases and the J gene lost 0 bases, with 8 bases spanning the gap. DNA for the CDR3: TGTGCCAGCAGCTTACTAGAATACTCTGGAAACACCATATATTTT. This translates into CASSLLEYSGNTIYF.

This clone has just one count. J is TRBJ2-7 and V is TRBV10-3; D might be TRBD1 or TRBD2, each matching 7 bases. The CDR3 is made up of 15 amino acids. Trimming removed 7 bases at V and 7 bases at J, with 23 bases between. The V gene's germline CDR1 is ENHRY and CDR2 SYGVKD. CDR3 protein: CAITQGEGASGEQYF. The CDR3 nucleotides read TGTGCCATCACCCAGGGGGAGGGGGCCAGTGGGGAGCAGTACTTC.

The V call is TRBV4-3, the J call TRBJ1-2, with D tentatively TRBD1 (5 bases). The CDR3 extends over 15 amino acids. V dropped 4 bases and J dropped 0 bases, with 12 bases sitting between them. Germline lookup yields CDR1 LGHNA and CDR2 YSLEER. For the CDR3, the DNA is TGCGCCAGCAGCCTCCAGACAGCGCCTAACTATGGCTACACCTTC. Translated, it gives CASSLQTAPNYGYTF.

This chain connects TRBV28 to TRBJ2-1; D is perhaps TRBD2 (6 bases). Germline assignment: CDR1 MDHEN and CDR2 SYDVKM. Trimming cost V 6 bases and J 2 bases, with 17 bases left between them. The CDR3 is 16 amino acids. CDR3 residues: CASRGGGLVPYNEQFF. CDR3 in DNA: TGTGCCAGCAGGGGGGGAGGACTGGTCCCCTACAATGAGCAGTTCTTC.

The chain links TRBV1 to TRBJ1-1; TRBD1, the table's D call, was not compared with the DNA. TRBV1 is described as a pseudogene. This CDR3 is built from 18 residues. The CDR3 region is CTSSQDRDRHYEGTEAFF. CDR3 nucleotide sequence: TGCACCAGCAGCCAAGACCGGGACAGGCATTATGAGGGTACTGAAGCTTTCTTT.

The V call is TRBV11-2, the J call TRBJ2-3, with TRBD2 identical over 7 bases. After removal of 0 bases from V and 8 bases from J, the junction contained 5 bases not matched to a gene. This CDR3 contains 14 residues. Germline assignment: CDR1 SGHAT and CDR2 FQNNGV. Here the CDR3 DNA reads TGTGCCAGCAGCTTAGAGGCGGGGACTATTACGCAGTATTTT. Residues: CASSLEAGTITQYF. The full variable domain, in which reference TRBV11-2 and TRBJ2-3 provide the parts outside the CDR3, is EAGVAQSPRYKIIEKRQSVAFWCNPISGHATLYWYQQILGQGPKLLIQFQNNGVVDDSQLPKDRFSAERLKGVDSTLKIQPAKLEDSAVYLCASSLEAGTITQYFGPGTRLTVL.

V usage is TRBV30 and J usage is TRBJ1-5, with 10 positions matching TRBD1. The germline V gene has CDR1 GTSNPN and CDR2 SVGIG (reference sequence). The ends lost 3 bases at V and 6 bases at J; junction bases unmatched: 5. The length of the CDR3 is 14 residues. The CDR3 sequence: CAWSQTGGGQPQHF. The CDR3 nucleotides read TGTGCCTGGAGCCAGACAGGGGGCGGTCAGCCCCAGCATTTT.

CDR3 loop: CASSPSINYGYTF. The CDR3 nucleotides are TGTGCCAGCAGTCCTTCTATTAACTATGGCTACACCTTC. This rearrangement joins TRBV7-2 to TRBJ1-2; D is uncertain. The CDR3 consists of 13 residues. With 6 bases removed from V and 1 base from J, the gap between germline ends came to 9 bases. CDR1 and CDR2 (germline): SGHTA, FQGNSA.

The gene calls are TRBV7-6 and TRBJ2-5, with D unclear. The germline gives CDR1 SGHVS, CDR2 FNYEAQ. The V and J ends lost 6 bases and 7 bases respectively, with 21 bases between them. This CDR3 is 15 amino acids long. The DNA for the CDR3 is TGTGCCAGCAGTCCCGAGGTGAGACCCTATGGGACCCAGTACTTC. The encoded protein is CASSPEVRPYGTQYF.

There are a few counts of this clone. For the CDR3, the DNA is TGTGCCAGCAGCTTAGCGGGGACAGGGGACGTGGGTCAGCCCCAGCATTTT. This sequence encodes CASSLAGTGDVGQPQHF. V gene TRBV7-9 combines with J gene TRBJ1-5, with TRBD1 matching over 10 bases. V dropped 0 bases and J dropped 6; count of bases not matched to a gene: 8. CDR3 size: 17 residues. The germline CDR1 and CDR2 sequences are SEHNR and FQNEAQ (reference sequence).

The gene calls are TRBV10-3 and TRBJ1-1; TRBD1 matches at 8 bases. The CDR3 totals 16 residues. Trimming at V came to 4 bases and at J to 0 bases, leaving 7 bases not matched to a gene. Per the germline V gene, CDR1 is ENHRY and CDR2 is SYGVKD. This chain's CDR3 is CAISVPPGGVNTEAFF. DNA for the CDR3: TGTGCCATCAGTGTTCCACCAGGGGGCGTGAACACTGAAGCTTTCTTT.

The chain joins TRBV5-6 to TRBJ2-1, with D perhaps matching TRBD1 or TRBD2 (5 bases each). Germline CDR1 reads SGHDT; CDR2 reads YYEEEE. V lost 0 bases and J lost 15, with 13 bases in between. The CDR3 extends over 12 amino acids. Here the CDR3 DNA reads TGTGCCAGCAGCTTGGCGTCAGGGAGCCCGTTCTTC. It codes for CASSLASGSPFF. Full variable domain (outside the CDR3, taken from reference TRBV5-6 and TRBJ2-1): DAGVTQSPTHLIKTRGQQVTLRCSPKSGHDTVSWYQQALGQGPQFIFQYYEEEERQRGNFPDRFSGHQFPNYSSELNVNALLLGDSALYLCASSLASGSPFFGPGTRLTVL.

J is TRBJ1-1 and V is TRBV19; 9 bases are shared with TRBD1. Per the germline V gene, CDR1 is LNHDA and CDR2 is SQIVND (reference sequence). The ends lost 4 bases at V and 5 bases at J; junction bases unmatched: 2. This CDR3 is 13 amino acids long. The CDR3 DNA reads TGTGCCAGTAGTAGGGACAGGGTAACTGAAGCTTTCTTT. This sequence encodes CASSRDRVTEAFF.

V gene TRBV30 combines with J gene TRBJ2-5; the D is unclear. With 1 base removed from V and 2 bases from J, the gap between germline ends came to 8 bases. CDR3 length equals 13 residues. Germline V gene lookup returns CDR1 GTSNPN and CDR2 SVGIG (reference sequence). The CDR3 loop is CAWSDQVQETQYF. The CDR3 DNA reads TGTGCCTGGAGTGATCAAGTACAAGAGACCCAGTACTTC.

The rearrangement uses TRBV7-3 and TRBJ1-2; a weak D match, TRBD1 (5 bases). Trimming left V 2 bases short and J 8 bases short, with 12 bases between. The CDR3 sequence is 13 residues long. Germline loops: CDR1 SGHTA, CDR2 FQGTGA. The CDR3 DNA reads TGTGCCAGCAGCTTATTAAGGGGAGGCGGCTACACCTTC. As protein: CASSLLRGGGYTF.

The rearrangement joins TRBV28 to TRBJ1-6, with no clear D. V lost 1 base and J lost 4, with 14 bases in between. The CDR3 has 17 amino acids. Germline CDR1 and CDR2: MDHEN and SYDVKM. CDR3 bases: TGTGCCAGCAGTTTATTCCCGAAGCAGCTATATAATTCACCCCTCCACTTT. Its protein is CASSLFPKQLYNSPLHF. Full variable domain (outside the CDR3, taken from reference TRBV28 and TRBJ1-6): DVKVTQSSRYLVKRTGEKVFLECVQDMDHENMFWYRQDPGLGLRLIYFSYDVKMKEKGDIPEGYSVSREKKERFSLILESASTNQTSMYLCASSLFPKQLYNSPLHFGNGTRLTVT.

This clone was counted once. The chain has TRBV20-1 and TRBJ2-3, with a possible D match to TRBD1 (6 bases). Germline V gives CDR1 DFQATT, CDR2 SNEGSKA (reference sequence). The CDR3 consists of 11 residues. The CDR3 loop reads CRTGRTDTQYF. CDR3 nucleotide sequence: TGCAGAACAGGGCGCACAGATACGCAGTATTTT.

The chain joins TRBV28 to TRBJ1-1; possibly TRBD1 for D (6 bases). The CDR3 has 11 amino acids. CDR1 and CDR2 from the germline V gene are MDHEN and SYDVKM. Trimming stripped 10 bases from V and 5 bases from J, with 11 bases between. CDR3 protein: CAIQRGTEAFF. In DNA form, the CDR3 reads TGTGCCATTCAAAGGGGGACTGAAGCTTTCTTT.

V gene TRBV10-3 combines with J gene TRBJ2-2, with a possible D match to TRBD2 (6 bases). The CDR3 length is 14 residues. Trimming stripped 5 bases from V and 7 bases from J, with 14 bases between. Germline V lookup: CDR1 ENHRY, CDR2 SYGVKD. CDR3 amino acids: CAISRGGKGGELFF. CDR3 DNA: TGTGCCATCAGTCGCGGAGGGAAGGGCGGGGAGCTGTTTTTT.

This clone was counted only a few times. The rearrangement joins TRBV7-8 to TRBJ2-4; weak D call: TRBD2 (6 bases). CDR3 length: 16 residues. CDR1 and CDR2 (germline): SGHVS, FQNEAQ. Trimming removed 1 base from V and 12 bases from J, with 22 bases in between. The CDR3, as DNA: TGTGCCAGCAGCTTAGATAGCGGCGGCCTCTCGGTTAGTCAGTACTTC. Translated: CASSLDSGGLSVSQYF. The full variable domain, rest sourced from reference TRBV7-8 and TRBJ2-4, is GAGVSQSPRYKVAKRGQDVALRCDPISGHVSLFWYQQALGQGPEFLTYFQNEAQLDKSGLPSDRFFAERPEGSVSTLKIQRTQQEDSAVYLCASSLDSGGLSVSQYFGAGTRLSVL.

This sequence joins TRBV28 and TRBJ1-5; D uncertain. Trimming shortened V by 4 bases and J by 2 bases, and 15 bases separated the two germline ends. CDR1 and CDR2 (germline): MDHEN, SYDVKM. The CDR3 loop spans 16 amino acids. In nucleotides, the CDR3 is TGTGCCAGCAGTTACCCCGGCTGGGCGGGCAATCAGCCCCAGCATTTT. This codes for CASSYPGWAGNQPQHF.

The chain has TRBV7-3 and TRBJ2-2; 10 bases are shared with TRBD2. The V segment lost 5 bases and the J segment 7 bases; nucleotides outside the gene matches: 7. CDR1 is SGHTA, CDR2 FQGTGA, per germline. This CDR3 has 15 residues. The CDR3: CASSRTSSGSGELFF. The CDR3 bases are TGTGCCAGCAGCCGGACGTCTAGCGGGAGCGGGGAGCTGTTTTTT.

This chain connects TRBV18 to TRBJ2-1; 7 nucleotides line up with TRBD1. The germline V gene encodes CDR1 KGHSH and CDR2 LQKENI. V gave up 2 bases and J gave up 0 bases; unmatched junction bases: 1. The CDR3 is made up of 15 amino acids. As DNA, the CDR3 is TGTGCCAGCTCACCAAACAGGGGCTCCTACAATGAGCAGTTCTTC. Translation: CASSPNRGSYNEQFF.